This section outlines one TCR beta chain sequence together with its context. Its antigen is currently unknown. In the PCR, 60 Vbeta and 13 Jbeta primers were used. Only in-frame clones appear in the TCRdb table, and some are missing; sequencing was by immunoSEQ multiplex PCR. The sample lists approximately 83,000 clones, approximately 80% occurring once. The source of the sample is a study of cytomegalovirus exposure and HLA in healthy donors. The study's findings and limits: With later analysis, a missense DCLRE1C variant became linked to TCR beta V- and J-gene trimming. Rare TCR sequences dominated, though some public TCRs recurred in many donors.

The sample was PBMCs. This TCR was recovered from a man aged 18 to 29 in good health and CMV-seronegative.

The CDR3 DNA sequence: TGTGCCAGCAGCTTGAGTGGCGGACAGGCGCAGTATTTT. Translated, it gives CASSLSGGQAQYF. The chain is built from TRBV5-4 and TRBJ2-3; TRBD1 matches at 7 bases. The germline gives CDR1 SGHNT, CDR2 YYREEE (reference sequence). The CDR3 is made up of 13 amino acids. V dropped 1 base and J dropped 10; count of bases not matched to a gene: 6.